This TCR beta chain was documented in a study of human T cells and chemical hapten exposure. Study-wide results and limits: Following DPC sensitization, TCRs present above 1 in 1000 frequency showed no change.

There are 15 residues in the CDR3. The germline gives CDR1 MNHEY, CDR2 SVGAGI. V was pared by 0 bases and J by 2 bases, with 11 bases between. Time point noted: healthy volunteer bleed at 2 weeks. Extraction of total RNA was performed on unfractionated whole blood. This clonotype was seen many times. Antigen: not known. Each CDR3 protein is one row after TCRdb ran MiXCR on the RACE reads. The data contain tens of thousands of distinct CDR3 sequences, approximately 8.2% of them seen just once; the ten biggest clones take up 2.9%. What was sequenced was whole blood. This receptor was obtained from a female donor in good health. Some clones in this sample may be carry-over from other donors' samples. The rearrangement uses TRBV6-5 and TRBJ2-7; tentatively, D is TRBD1 or TRBD2 (6 bases each). CDR3 residues: CASSYSRGDTYEQYF. CDR3 DNA: TGTGCCAGCAGTTACTCGAGGGGGGATACCTACGAGCAGTACTTC.